The clone carrying this TCR beta chain has a handful of counts. Using immunoSEQ multiplex PCR, the repertoire was profiled, and TCRdb retains in-frame clones only, with some absent. Of some 85,000 clones in the sample, about 94% were seen once. These data belong to a study of T cell changes during pregnancy in multiple sclerosis. The CDR3 runs to 14 residues. V lost 6 bases to trimming and J lost 1 base, with 13 bases between them. Germline V gene sequence: CDR1 SGDLS, CDR2 YYNGEE. J is TRBJ1-1 and V is TRBV9; perhaps TRBD1 as D (5 bases). The source of this sequence is a female donor in good health, enrolled as a control in a pregnancy study. Material: peripheral blood, obtained in the second trimester of pregnancy. The CDR3, as DNA: TGTGCCAGCATCCAACTGACAGAGAACACTGAAGCTTTCTTT. Translated, it gives CASIQLTENTEAFF.